These T cell receptor beta chains were read from a single sample in a study of blood T cells in healthy people across ages. MiXCR was run by TCRdb on the 5' RACE reads, yielding one entry per CDR3 protein. The table has hundreds of thousands of distinct CDR3 sequences, about 55% seen once; the top ten hold roughly 40%. The sequencing input was blood. The receptors shown here come from an elderly man in good health. The CDR3 runs from the conserved cysteine through the conserved F or W. A D gene is named only where the DNA matches it firmly. A clone size is listed for some rows: how often the clone was seen (once, few, many), or a class if it is expanded.

D gene	J gene	V gene	clone size	CDR3 DNA	CDR3 protein
NA	TRBJ1-5	TRBV27	NA	TGTGCCAGCAGTAAGGAGTATAGCAATCAGCCCCAGCATTTT	CASSKEYSNQPQHF
TRBD2	TRBJ2-7	TRBV27	once	TGTGCCAGCAGCCAAAACCCCGGGGGGGTAGGGTCCTACGAGCAGTACTTC	CASSQNPGGVGSYEQYF
NA	TRBJ2-3	TRBV20-1	once	TGCAGTGCTAGACCTACGGGTGGAATTTTTGCAGATACGCAGTATTTT	CSARPTGGIFADTQYF
NA	TRBJ2-4	TRBV6-1	NA	TGTGCCAGCAGTGAAGCTAGGCAAGCCGTTCAGTACTTC	CASSEARQAVQYF
NA	TRBJ2-5	TRBV15	NA	TGTGCCACCAGCATGGATCAACAAGAGACCCAGTACTTC	CATSMDQQETQYF
TRBD2	TRBJ2-1	TRBV20-1	NA	TGCAGTGCGAGGACTAGCGGGAGTATTGAGCAGTTCTTC	CSARTSGSIEQFF
NA	TRBJ2-2	TRBV4-1	NA	TGCGCCAGCAGCCAAGAGGGGCCGGTTCCCGGGGAGCTGTTTTTT	CASSQEGPVPGELFF
TRBD1	TRBJ2-6	TRBV5-1	NA	TGCGCCAGCAGCTCCCTCCCGACAGGGCCTGGGGCCAACGTCCTGACTTTC	CASSSLPTGPGANVLTF
TRBD2	TRBJ2-7	TRBV20-1	NA	TGCAGTGCCACCCTAGCGGGCTACGAGCAGTACTTC	CSATLAGYEQYF
NA	TRBJ2-2	TRBV12-3/TRBV12-4	NA	TGTGCCAGCAGTTTAAATCGTCCCGGGGAGCTGTTTTTT	CASSLNRPGELFF
NA	TRBJ1-1	TRBV7-9	NA	TGTGCCAGCAGCTCCATGACAAGGGTGAACACTGAAGCTTTCTTT	CASSSMTRVNTEAFF
TRBD2	TRBJ2-1	TRBV14	NA	TGTGCCAGCAGCTTCGGACTAGCGGGAAGGGGGAATGAGCAGTTCTTC	CASSFGLAGRGNEQFF
TRBD2	TRBJ2-3	TRBV27	NA	TGTGCCAGCAGTTACCTAGCGGGGTCTAGCACAGATACGCAGTATTTT	CASSYLAGSSTDTQYF
TRBD1	TRBJ2-2	TRBV7-9	NA	TGTGCCAGCAGCTTAACGACAGGGAGAGGCGGGGAGCTGTTTTTT	CASSLTTGRGGELFF
TRBD2	TRBJ2-1	TRBV6-6	NA	TGTGCCAGCAGTTACCTTGATCTAGCGGGGGGCCGGGATGAGCAGTTCTTC	CASSYLDLAGGRDEQFF
TRBD1	TRBJ1-2	TRBV7-2	NA	TGTGCCAGCAGCTCCAGACAGGGGGCCCCCTATGGCTACACCTTC	CASSSRQGAPYGYTF
TRBD2	TRBJ2-7	TRBV7-2	NA	TGTGCCAGCAGCTTAGTTATGGGACTAGCGGGGAACGAGCAGTACTTC	CASSLVMGLAGNEQYF
TRBD1	TRBJ1-2	TRBV12-3/TRBV12-4	NA	TGTGCCAGCAGGAACCGGGACAGTACACCGCCGGGGGGCTACACCTTC	CASRNRDSTPPGGYTF
NA	TRBJ2-1	TRBV7-2	NA	TGTGCCAGCAGCTTAGTGGTCCCCTCGCTGGGGAATGAGCAGTTCTTC	CASSLVVPSLGNEQFF
NA	TRBJ2-7	TRBV5-5	few	TGTGCCAGCAGCTTTCCGGGTCACGAGCAGTACTTC	CASSFPGHEQYF
TRBD1	TRBJ2-2	TRBV5-4	once	TGTGCCAGCAGCTCTCCGGGACAGGGACGAACCGGGGAGCTGTTTTTT	CASSSPGQGRTGELFF
NA	TRBJ1-1	TRBV20-1	NA	TGCAGTGCTCCCAAAGGGAACACTGAAGCTTTCTTT	CSAPKGNTEAFF
TRBD1	TRBJ1-2	TRBV4-1	NA	TGCGCCAGCAGCCAAGAGCCACGACAGGGGGCCTATGGCTACACCTTC	CASSQEPRQGAYGYTF
TRBD1	TRBJ2-7	TRBV20-1	few	TGCAGTGCTAGAGATCTGGGACAGCCTTACGAGCAGTACTTC	CSARDLGQPYEQYF
NA	TRBJ1-3	TRBV12-3/TRBV12-4	NA	TGTGCCAGCAGTTCGACCTCTACCTCTGGAAACACCATATATTTT	CASSSTSTSGNTIYF
NA	TRBJ2-1	TRBV13	NA	TGTGCCAGCAGCTTCGCGGTAGGGCCAGAGAAGGTTGGGACCTTCTACAATGAGCAGTTCTTC	CASSFAVGPEKVGTFYNEQFF
NA	TRBJ2-5	TRBV15	once	TGTGCCACCAGCAGAAGATCGGGGACCCAGTACTTC	CATSRRSGTQYF
TRBD1	TRBJ1-2	TRBV6-1	NA	TGTGCCAGCAGAGGAAGCGCGGATCGGACAGGGGATGGCTACACCTTC	CASRGSADRTGDGYTF
NA	TRBJ2-7	TRBV29-1	few	TGCAGCGGTTCTGACCGAAACGAGCAGTACTTC	CSGSDRNEQYF
NA	TRBJ1-1	TRBV10-3	NA	TGTGCCATCAGTGAGGTGGAAGTCGGCACTGAAGCTTTCTTT	CAISEVEVGTEAFF
NA	TRBJ2-7	TRBV20-1	NA	TGCAGTGCTAGAGGGAATAGGCTAGCGCACGAGCAGTACTTC	CSARGNRLAHEQYF
TRBD1	TRBJ2-5	TRBV6-6	few	TGTGCCAGCAGTTTCCCACAGGGGGCTGGGGAGACCCAGTACTTC	CASSFPQGAGETQYF
TRBD2	TRBJ2-1	TRBV2	NA	TGTGCCAGCACTAAACGCCGAGGACTAGGGGATGAGCAGTTCTTC	CASTKRRGLGDEQFF
TRBD1	TRBJ1-2	TRBV28	NA	TGTGCCAGCAGGCAAACAGGGGGGAACTATGGCTACACCTTC	CASRQTGGNYGYTF
TRBD2	TRBJ2-7	TRBV20-1	once	TGCAGTGCCCCAAGGACTAGCGGGAGTCACGAGCAGTACTTC	CSAPRTSGSHEQYF
NA	TRBJ2-6	TRBV3-1	NA	TGTGCCAGCAGCCGACCAGGGGGGATCTCTGGGGCCAACGTCCTGACTTTC	CASSRPGGISGANVLTF
TRBD2	TRBJ2-3	TRBV20-1	NA	TGCAGTGCTAGAGGAGCGGGAGTCACAGATACGCAGTATTTT	CSARGAGVTDTQYF
NA	TRBJ2-5	TRBV11-2	NA	TGTGCCAGCAGCTTAGGTCCCTCGGGGTTGAAGACCCAGTACTTC	CASSLGPSGLKTQYF
NA	TRBJ1-1	TRBV10-3	few	TGTGCCATCAGTGAGCCGGACGGGCCCTGGACTTTCTTT	CAISEPDGPWTFF
TRBD2	TRBJ2-3	TRBV29-1	NA	TGCAGCGTTGTGGGACTAGCGGGAGGCACAGATACGCAGTATTTT	CSVVGLAGGTDTQYF
NA	TRBJ1-1	TRBV6-4	NA	TGTGCCAGCAGTGACTCGACGAGGACCCCAGCTGAAGCTTTCTTT	CASSDSTRTPAEAFF
NA	TRBJ2-5	TRBV28	once	TGTGCCAGCAGACCACTCGTTTGGGGTATTGAGGAGACCCAGTACTTC	CASRPLVWGIEETQYF
NA	TRBJ2-5	TRBV30	few	TGTGCCTGGAGTGCTAGGGGGGGGCCTCAAGAGACCCAGTACTTC	CAWSARGGPQETQYF
NA	TRBJ2-7	TRBV6-4	NA	TGTGCCAGCAGTGACCCGCATTGGGAACCAGAGCAGTACTTC	CASSDPHWEPEQYF
NA	TRBJ2-1	TRBV20-1	few	TGCAGTGCTAGAGACCCCGGGACTTTGGGTGGTGAGCAGTTCTTC	CSARDPGTLGGEQFF
NA	TRBJ1-1	TRBV20-1	few	TGCAGTGCTAGACATTTGGGGGAAGGAGCTTTCTTT	CSARHLGEGAFF
NA	TRBJ2-7	TRBV12-3/TRBV12-4	NA	TGTGCCAGCAGTCCCAATCTACAGAGCTCCTACGAGCAGTACTTC	CASSPNLQSSYEQYF
NA	TRBJ2-5	TRBV3-1	NA	TGTGCCAGCAGCCAAGGAGAAACGAGCGGCGGAGAGACCCAGTACTTC	CASSQGETSGGETQYF
TRBD2	TRBJ2-7	TRBV28	NA	TGTGCCAGCAGTTTCCCTCTAGCGGGAGTTTACGAGCAGTACTTC	CASSFPLAGVYEQYF
TRBD1	TRBJ1-4	TRBV12-3/TRBV12-4	NA	TGTGCCAGCAGTTTTCGGGACAGTAGTGAAAAACTGTTTTTT	CASSFRDSSEKLFF
NA	TRBJ2-7	TRBV12-3/TRBV12-4	few	TGTGCCAGCAGTTTACGCCCGCCCTACGAGCAGTACTTC	CASSLRPPYEQYF
TRBD1	TRBJ1-1	TRBV12-3/TRBV12-4	once	TGTGCCAGCAGTTGGGGACAGGGGATCATGAACACTGAAGCTTTCTTT	CASSWGQGIMNTEAFF
TRBD1	TRBJ2-3	TRBV6-5	NA	TGTGCCAGCAGGGGGACAGTACCCACAGATACGCAGTATTTT	CASRGTVPTDTQYF